These T cell receptor beta chains were read from a single sample in a study of shared clonotypes between healthy human individuals. Using immunoSEQ multiplex PCR, the repertoire was profiled, and TCRdb retains in-frame clones only, with some absent. The repertoire holds 500,000 or so clones, with 90% to 97% as singletons. Sequencing used naive CD4+ T cells sorted from blood. The receptors derive from a woman under 40 in good health. CDR3s include the opening cysteine and the closing phenylalanine or tryptophan. D genes are given only for firm matches. Clone sizes are given selectively: once, few, many, or a class where the clone is expanded.

NA,TRBV10-3,TRBJ2-5,TRBD1,CAISPGQGVSTQYF,TGTGCCATCAGTCCGGGACAGGGGGTTTCGACCCAGTACTTC
NA,TRBV10-1,TRBJ2-7,NA,CARRITGTSYEQYF,TGCGCCAGACGTATTACAGGGACCTCCTACGAGCAGTACTTC
NA,TRBV5-1,TRBJ1-1,NA,CASIRGGGRDTEAFF,TGCGCCAGCATCAGGGGAGGGGGTAGGGACACTGAAGCTTTCTTT
NA,TRBV5-1,TRBJ2-7,NA,CASSSPRGRGIYEQYF,TGCGCCAGCAGCTCTCCTAGGGGGCGGGGTATCTACGAGCAGTACTTC
NA,TRBV19,TRBJ1-4,NA,CASSIGQPNEKLFF,TGTGCCAGTAGTATCGGACAGCCTAATGAAAAACTGTTTTTT
NA,TRBV6-1,TRBJ1-2,TRBD1,CASSAADRGQFGYTF,TGTGCCAGCAGTGCGGCCGACAGGGGGCAGTTTGGCTACACCTTC
NA,TRBV5-1,TRBJ2-5,NA,CASSSGRLDETQYF,TGCGCCAGCAGCTCGGGACGGCTTGACGAGACCCAGTACTTC
NA,TRBV14,TRBJ1-2,TRBD1,CASSQVGQLGGYTF,TGTGCCAGCAGCCAAGTGGGACAGTTGGGTGGCTACACCTTC
NA,TRBV29-1,TRBJ2-1,TRBD2,CSVRPAGVLHEQFF,TGCAGCGTGCGCCCAGCGGGAGTGCTTCATGAGCAGTTCTTC
NA,TRBV5-1,TRBJ2-7,TRBD2,CASSLASPSGSSYEQYF,TGCGCCAGCAGCTTGGCTTCACCTAGCGGTTCCTCCTACGAGCAGTACTTC
NA,TRBV6-1,TRBJ1-3,TRBD1,CATKPGQNSGNTIYF,TGTGCCACAAAACCGGGACAGAATTCTGGAAACACCATATATTTT
NA,TRBV18,TRBJ2-7,NA,CASSPSEGLIYEQYF,TGTGCCAGCTCACCGTCAGAGGGGCTGATTTACGAGCAGTACTTC
NA,TRBV9,TRBJ2-3,NA,CASSVGARDEADTQYF,TGTGCCAGCAGCGTAGGGGCGCGGGATGAGGCAGATACGCAGTATTTT
NA,TRBV12-2,TRBJ1-3,NA,CASRLDRRGGRSGNTIYF,TGTGCAAGTCGCTTAGATAGGCGGGGCGGCCGCTCTGGAAACACCATATATTTT
NA,TRBV5-5,TRBJ2-3,NA,CASSLQSTDTQYF,TGTGCCAGCAGCTTACAGAGCACAGATACGCAGTATTTT
NA,TRBV6-1,TRBJ2-3,NA,CASKFAGGHTDTQYF,TGTGCCAGCAAGTTCGCTGGCGGACACACAGATACGCAGTATTTT
NA,TRBV6-5,TRBJ1-5,NA,CASSLAGPNQPQHF,TGTGCCAGCAGTCTAGCGGGGCCTAATCAGCCCCAGCATTTT
NA,TRBV9,TRBJ2-3,TRBD1,CASPTTGGAQSRPTDTQYF,TGTGCCAGCCCAACTACAGGGGGCGCTCAGAGCCGCCCCACAGATACGCAGTATTTT
NA,TRBV5-1,TRBJ2-7,NA,CASSLGGLADKHYEQYF,TGCGCCAGCAGCTTGGGGGGTTTGGCGGACAAACACTACGAGCAGTACTTC
NA,TRBV21-1,TRBJ2-7,NA,CASSKGPAGISYEQYF,TGTGCCAGCAGCAAAGGGCCTGCGGGAATTTCCTACGAGCAGTACTTC
NA,TRBV5-5,TRBJ1-2,TRBD1,CASSGRQGSNYGYTF,TGTGCCAGCAGCGGAAGACAGGGGAGCAACTATGGCTACACCTTC
NA,TRBV28,TRBJ2-7,NA,CASSLFTPPGFYEQYF,TGTGCCAGCAGTTTATTCACCCCTCCGGGGTTTTACGAGCAGTACTTC
NA,TRBV4-1,TRBJ2-4,NA,CASSQDGGAKNIQYF,TGCGCCAGCAGCCAAGACGGGGGTGCCAAAAACATTCAGTACTTC
NA,TRBV28,TRBJ2-4,TRBD1,CASSSPGQGRVLAKNIQYF,TGTGCCAGCAGTTCCCCGGGACAGGGTAGAGTATTAGCCAAAAACATTCAGTACTTC
NA,TRBV29-1,TRBJ2-3,TRBD1,CSVGDRDRGTDTQYF,TGCAGCGTTGGAGACCGGGACAGGGGCACAGATACGCAGTATTTT
NA,TRBV29-1,TRBJ2-7,NA,CSVGSRQSSYEQYF,TGCAGCGTTGGTTCTCGCCAGAGTTCCTACGAGCAGTACTTC
NA,TRBV6-6,TRBJ1-2,NA,CASSNPGFADYGYTF,TGTGCCAGCAGTAACCCTGGCTTCGCGGACTATGGCTACACCTTC
NA,TRBV6-6,TRBJ2-1,TRBD2,CASSPPEREFVNEQFF,TGTGCCAGCAGTCCCCCCGAGCGGGAGTTTGTGAATGAGCAGTTCTTC
NA,TRBV5-8,TRBJ2-6,TRBD2,CASGSGSLSGANVLTF,TGTGCCAGTGGTAGCGGGAGCCTCTCCGGGGCCAACGTCCTGACTTTC
NA,TRBV2,TRBJ2-1,TRBD2,CASRAGTSGDNEQFF,TGTGCCAGCAGGGCCGGGACTAGCGGTGACAATGAGCAGTTCTTC
NA,TRBV11-2,TRBJ2-2,NA,CASSTGSPGELFF,TGTGCCAGCAGTACAGGGTCCCCCGGGGAGCTGTTTTTT
few,TRBV6-5,TRBJ1-2,TRBD1,CASSYEGADGYTF,TGTGCCAGCAGTTACGAGGGGGCGGATGGCTACACCTTC
NA,TRBV19,TRBJ2-2,TRBD2,CASSTGTSENTGELFF,TGTGCCAGTAGTACCGGGACTAGCGAGAACACCGGGGAGCTGTTTTTT
NA,TRBV28,TRBJ1-5,NA,CASNRGKRLSNQPQHF,TGTGCCAGCAACCGGGGAAAGAGACTTAGCAATCAGCCCCAGCATTTT
NA,TRBV4-2,TRBJ1-2,NA,CASSPGPLYGYTF,TGTGCCAGCAGCCCTGGACCCCTCTATGGCTACACCTTC
NA,TRBV28,TRBJ2-1,NA,CASRKTVSSYNEQFF,TGTGCCAGCAGGAAGACAGTAAGCTCCTACAATGAGCAGTTCTTC
NA,TRBV5-4,TRBJ2-7,NA,CASSFSLGLPYEQYF,TGTGCCAGCAGCTTTAGCTTAGGTCTCCCCTACGAGCAGTACTTC
NA,TRBV19,TRBJ2-3,NA,CASSIALTDTQYF,TGTGCCAGTAGTATAGCCCTCACAGATACGCAGTATTTT
NA,TRBV27,TRBJ1-5,NA,CASSLDQPQHF,TGTGCCAGCAGTTTGGATCAGCCCCAGCATTTT
NA,TRBV5-1,TRBJ1-1,NA,CASSLEGLSMNTEAFF,TGCGCCAGCAGCTTGGAAGGACTTAGCATGAACACTGAAGCTTTCTTT
NA,TRBV19,TRBJ2-2,NA,CAARLGGRDTGELFF,TGTGCCGCAAGGCTAGGGGGTAGGGACACCGGGGAGCTGTTTTTT
once,TRBV27,TRBJ2-7,TRBD1,CASSFNRGRYEQYF,TGTGCCAGCAGTTTCAACAGGGGCCGCTACGAGCAGTACTTC
NA,TRBV10-3,TRBJ2-1,TRBD1,CAISGQGSYNEQFF,TGTGCCATCAGTGGACAGGGATCGTACAATGAGCAGTTCTTC